The clone carrying this T cell receptor (beta chain) occurred once. This entry comes from a study of blood T cell repertoires in COVID-19. About the study: PBMCs, B-cell-depleted T cells, or T cells were the source of the cDNA or gDNA that made up the material.

The CDR3 is 14 residues long. Germline values: CDR1 MNHEY, CDR2 SMNVEV (reference sequence). V was pared by 0 bases and J by 3 bases, with 6 bases between. Repertoires were generated with immunoSEQ multiplex PCR, while TCRdb's copy carries only in-frame clones and drops some. This sample has 75,000 or so clones, with 88% found just once. This chain uses TRBV27 with TRBJ2-1; possible D gene TRBD1, 6 bases. Input material: peripheral blood. The TCR originated in a man aged 45 to 65 with acute or convalescent COVID-19. The CDR3 DNA reads TGTGCCAGCAGTTTATCAGGGGGCTACAATGAGCAGTTCTTC. Encoded protein: CASSLSGGYNEQFF.